This passage covers 7 T cell receptor beta chains from one sample sequenced in a study of T cell repertoires in cytomegalovirus infection. These receptors have no identified antigens. TCRdb re-called the reads through MiXCR, storing one row per CDR3 protein. In the table there are approximately 100,000 distinct CDR3 sequences, under 30% of which are singletons. Source: CD8+ T cells from cultured PBMCs, taken from culture after CMV antigen stimulation. These receptors originate from a human donor in good health (CMV status not recorded). Some clones in this sample may be carry-over from other donors' samples.

The chain recombines TRBV6-4 with TRBJ2-2; D uncertain. The CDR3 contains 13 residues. The V and J ends lost 3 bases and 4 bases respectively, with 6 bases between them. CDR1 and CDR2 from the germline V gene are MRHNA and SNTAGT. In nucleotides, the CDR3 is TGTGCCAGCAGTGAGTCCATCACCGGGGAGCTGTTTTTT. Its translation: CASSESITGELFF.

This clonotype was detected only a few times. The CDR3 region is CASSLIETMPTIYF. DNA of the CDR3: TGTGCCAGCAGTTTAATTGAGACCATGCCCACCATATATTTT. J is TRBJ1-3 and V is TRBV28; D gene unclear. This CDR3 contains 14 residues. Trimming stripped 2 bases from V and 9 bases from J, with 14 bases between. Germline CDR1 MDHEN, CDR2 SYDVKM.

This sequence joins TRBV2 and TRBJ2-7, with 12 bases that match TRBD2. CDR3 length: 16 amino acids. V dropped 6 bases and J dropped 3; count of bases not matched to a gene: 9. Germline V lookup: CDR1 SNHLY, CDR2 FYNNEI. The CDR3 DNA sequence: TGTGCCAGCAGCGAGTTTGGACTAGCGGGGTACTACGAGCAGTACTTC. It translates to CASSEFGLAGYYEQYF.

On this clonotype: The junction departs from the called germline gene at one end, perhaps through a read error. V gene TRBV7-9 combines with J gene TRBJ2-3; D remains ambiguous. The CDR3 has 11 amino acids. The germline V gene has CDR1 SEHNR and CDR2 FQNEAQ (reference sequence). The CDR3 region is CASTLLDTQYF. The CDR3 nucleotides are TGTGCCAGCACCTTATTAGATACGCAGTATTTT.

This chain joins TRBV2 and TRBJ2-3; 9 bases are a match to TRBD2. CDR1 SNHLY and CDR2 FYNNEI come from the germline V gene. Trimming removed 1 base from V and 2 bases from J; junction bases left unmatched: 13. CDR3 size: 19 residues. DNA of the CDR3: TGTGCCAGCAGTGAAGAGGCAGCGGGGGGACCAATCTCCACAGATACGCAGTATTTT. Its translation is CASSEEAAGGPISTDTQYF.

This clonotype was picked up a small number of times. J is TRBJ2-7 and V is TRBV19, with TRBD2 matching over 7 bases. Per the germline V gene, CDR1 is LNHDA and CDR2 is SQIVND (reference sequence). The CDR3 has 16 amino acids. J was trimmed by 0 bases and V by 0 bases; bases with no gene match: 5. The CDR3 DNA is TGTGCCAGTAGTATAGACGGGACTAAGAGCTCCTACGAGCAGTACTTC. Protein: CASSIDGTKSSYEQYF.

This sequence joins TRBV27 and TRBJ2-1; 8 bases align to TRBD2. Trimming cost V 4 bases and J 6 bases; bases outside gene matches: 2. The germline CDR1 and CDR2 sequences are MNHEY and SMNVEV (reference sequence). The CDR3 contains 13 residues. Here the CDR3 reads CASSSGGANEQFF. CDR3 DNA: TGTGCCAGCAGTTCCGGGGGGGCCAATGAGCAGTTCTTC.